A selection of T cell receptor beta chains follows, all from one sample in a study of T cell responses to AZD1222 COVID-19 vaccine. Assay: immunoSEQ multiplex PCR; the TCRdb copy retains only in-frame clones and omits some. The sample lists 75,000 or so clones; around 90% were seen once. The specimen comprised peripheral blood, sampled 28 days after the second AZD1222 dose. All receptors derive from an adult who received the AZD1222 COVID-19 vaccine. The CDR3 runs from the conserved cysteine through the conserved F or W. D genes are given only for firm matches. Rows may omit the clone size; those that give it use once, few, many or a size class.

size: NA; J: TRBJ1-1; V: TRBV7-2; D: NA; DNA: TGTGCCAGCAGCTTAGGTCGCATTCCCACTGAAGCTTTCTTT; CDR3: CASSLGRIPTEAFF
size: NA; J: TRBJ2-7; V: TRBV6-6; D: TRBD1; DNA: TGTGCCAGTACGGGACAGGGGCCCCAGTACTTC; CDR3: CASTGQGPQYF
size: NA; J: TRBJ2-1; V: TRBV18; D: TRBD2; DNA: TGTGCCAGCTCACCACCACTAGCGGCTAACCACAATGAGCAGTTCTTC; CDR3: CASSPPLAANHNEQFF
size: NA; J: TRBJ2-1; V: TRBV20-1; D: NA; DNA: TGCAGTGCTAGTGTCGGGCAGGGACCCTCCTACAATGAGCAGTTCTTC; CDR3: CSASVGQGPSYNEQFF
size: NA; J: TRBJ2-7; V: TRBV28; D: TRBD1; DNA: TGTGCCAGCAGTTTCCGACAGGGAACCGAGCAGTACTTC; CDR3: CASSFRQGTEQYF
size: NA; J: TRBJ1-5; V: TRBV28; D: NA; DNA: TGTGCCAGCAGTCCAACCGACACCTATAGCAATCAGCCCCAGCATTTT; CDR3: CASSPTDTYSNQPQHF
size: NA; J: TRBJ2-7; V: TRBV6-1; D: NA; DNA: TGTGCCAGCAGTGAACAGGGCAGGGGTTACGAGCAGTACTTC; CDR3: CASSEQGRGYEQYF
size: NA; J: TRBJ2-1; V: TRBV7-9; D: NA; DNA: TGTGCCAGCAGCCCCTCCCCAAGCGGAGACTACAATGAGCAGTTCTTC; CDR3: CASSPSPSGDYNEQFF
size: once; J: TRBJ2-5; V: TRBV10-3; D: NA; DNA: TGTGCCATCAGTGAAGGGGAGACCCAGTACTTC; CDR3: CAISEGETQYF
size: few; J: TRBJ1-6; V: TRBV5-6; D: NA; DNA: TGTGCCAGCAGCTTCGTCGGTGGGAATTCACCCCTCCACTTT; CDR3: CASSFVGGNSPLHF
size: NA; J: TRBJ2-7; V: TRBV6-1; D: TRBD2; DNA: TGTGCCAGCAGTGAACGGGTAGGGACTAGCGCTTCCTACGAGCAGTACTTC; CDR3: CASSERVGTSASYEQYF
size: NA; J: TRBJ2-1; V: TRBV11-2; D: NA; DNA: TGTGCCAGCAGCTTTGACGCATACAATGAACAGTTCTTC; CDR3: CASSFDAYNEQFF
size: NA; J: TRBJ2-7; V: TRBV3-1/TRBV3-2; D: NA; DNA: TGTGCCAGCAGCCAAGACAGGACCTACGAGCAGTACTTC; CDR3: CASSQDRTYEQYF
size: NA; J: TRBJ2-7; V: TRBV5-1; D: NA; DNA: TGCGCCAGCAGCCCCCTAGCCAAATCCTACGAGCAGTACTTC; CDR3: CASSPLAKSYEQYF
size: once; J: TRBJ2-7; V: TRBV19; D: TRBD1; DNA: TGTGCCAGTACCCCGTCTGGAGGGACAGGGGTCTACGAGCAGTACTTC; CDR3: CASTPSGGTGVYEQYF
size: NA; J: TRBJ2-2; V: TRBV5-1; D: NA; DNA: TGCGCCAGCAGGTACACGACAGGATCCACACCAGGGGAGCTGTTTTTT; CDR3: CASRYTTGSTPGELFF
size: NA; J: TRBJ2-7; V: TRBV24-1; D: NA; DNA: TGTGCCACCAGTGACCTCTACGAGCAGTACTTC; CDR3: CATSDLYEQYF
size: NA; J: TRBJ2-1; V: TRBV10-2; D: TRBD2; DNA: TGCGCCAGCCTCCCCGGGACTAGCGGACTCAATGAGCAGTTCTTC; CDR3: CASLPGTSGLNEQFF
size: NA; J: TRBJ2-1; V: TRBV28; D: TRBD2; DNA: TGTGCCAGCAGCAAGTATTCTAGCGGGAGGTTCAATGAGCAGTTCTTC; CDR3: CASSKYSSGRFNEQFF
size: NA; J: TRBJ1-1; V: TRBV27; D: NA; DNA: TGTGCCAGCAACGCGGACAGATTGAACACTGAAGCTTTCTTT; CDR3: CASNADRLNTEAFF
size: NA; J: TRBJ1-5; V: TRBV6-5; D: NA; DNA: TGTGCCAGCAGGCCCTCATTGGAGCCCCAGCATTTT; CDR3: CASRPSLEPQHF
size: NA; J: TRBJ1-2; V: TRBV5-5; D: TRBD1; DNA: TGTGCCAGCAGCTCCGAGGACAGGAGTTCGGACACCTTC; CDR3: CASSSEDRSSDTF
size: NA; J: TRBJ2-1; V: TRBV19; D: TRBD2; DNA: TGTGCCAGCCGAGGGGACTACAGCTCCTACAATGAGCAGTTCTTC; CDR3: CASRGDYSSYNEQFF
size: NA; J: TRBJ2-7; V: TRBV11-2; D: TRBD1; DNA: TGTGCCAGCAGCCCGGGACAGGTTGCCTACGAGCAGTACTTC; CDR3: CASSPGQVAYEQYF
size: once; J: TRBJ2-3; V: TRBV28; D: NA; DNA: TGTGCCATCGTGGGACTTACTAGCACAGATACGCAGTATTTT; CDR3: CAIVGLTSTDTQYF
size: NA; J: TRBJ1-5; V: TRBV7-9; D: NA; DNA: TGTGCCAGCAGCTCGGACGATCGGCCCCAGCATTTT; CDR3: CASSSDDRPQHF
size: NA; J: TRBJ2-3; V: TRBV2; D: NA; DNA: TGTGCCACAAGACCAGATACGCAGTATTTT; CDR3: CATRPDTQYF
size: NA; J: TRBJ2-3; V: TRBV11-3; D: NA; DNA: TGTGCCAGCAGCTTCACTCATTGGACCTCCCTGGGAGGCACAGATACGCAGTATTTT; CDR3: CASSFTHWTSLGGTDTQYF
size: once; J: TRBJ2-5; V: TRBV6-1; D: TRBD1; DNA: TGTGCCAGCAGTGAGCAGGGGGCCCGAGAGACCCAGTACTTC; CDR3: CASSEQGARETQYF
size: few; J: TRBJ1-2; V: TRBV4-3; D: NA; DNA: TGCGCCAGCAGCCAAGTCGAAGGGAATGGCTACACCTTC; CDR3: CASSQVEGNGYTF
size: NA; J: TRBJ1-2; V: TRBV3-1/TRBV3-2; D: TRBD1; DNA: TGTGCCAGCAGCCAAAAACCTCCCGGGACAGAAATACAAACGAAAGCATATGGCTACACCTTC; CDR3: CASSQKPPGTEIQTKAYGYTF
size: few; J: TRBJ2-4; V: TRBV19; D: TRBD2; DNA: TGTGCCAGTAGTATTAAGAGCGGGGACGAAAACATTCAGTACTTC; CDR3: CASSIKSGDENIQYF
size: NA; J: TRBJ1-3; V: TRBV19; D: TRBD1; DNA: TGTGCCAGTACCCCGGACAGGGGGGCTGGAAACACCATATATTTT; CDR3: CASTPDRGAGNTIYF
size: NA; J: TRBJ2-3; V: TRBV6-2/TRBV6-3; D: TRBD2; DNA: TGTGCCAGCAGTTATCCGGGAGGGGGGGCAGATACGCAGTATTTT; CDR3: CASSYPGGGADTQYF
size: NA; J: TRBJ2-3; V: TRBV5-1; D: NA; DNA: TGCGCCAGCAGCTTGGCCATCACAGATACGCAGTATTTT; CDR3: CASSLAITDTQYF
size: NA; J: TRBJ1-4; V: TRBV5-4; D: NA; DNA: TGTGCCAGCAGCTTGACCAGGGGCGGAGAAAAACTGTTTTTT; CDR3: CASSLTRGGEKLFF
size: NA; J: TRBJ1-4; V: TRBV9; D: NA; DNA: TGTGCCAGCAGCCGCGGGGCGGTGACAAATGAAAAACTGTTTTTT; CDR3: CASSRGAVTNEKLFF
size: NA; J: TRBJ1-1; V: TRBV28; D: TRBD1; DNA: TGTGCCAGCAGCCCCGGGACAGCGAACACTGAAGCTTTCTTT; CDR3: CASSPGTANTEAFF
size: NA; J: TRBJ2-1; V: TRBV9; D: NA; DNA: TGTGCCAGCAGCGAGGGGGGATTGAGCTCCTACAATGAGCAGTTCTTC; CDR3: CASSEGGLSSYNEQFF
size: NA; J: TRBJ2-7; V: TRBV4-2; D: TRBD1; DNA: TGTGCCAGCAGCCAACCCCCGGGACAGGGAAAAAGCTACGAGCAGTACTTC; CDR3: CASSQPPGQGKSYEQYF
size: NA; J: TRBJ2-7; V: TRBV5-5; D: NA; DNA: TGTGCCAGCAGCTTGGTGGGATACGAGCAGTACTTC; CDR3: CASSLVGYEQYF